This TCR beta chain was observed in a study of OX40 agonist ivuxolimab in advanced cancers. Study context: Every 2 weeks, patients received ivuxolimab intravenously, dosed at 0.01 to 10 mg/kg. Dose-escalation patients' cancers were hepatocellular carcinoma, melanoma, renal cell or head and neck cancer.

Whole-study findings and limits: On average, CD8+ T cells showed a greater number of expanded clones than CD4+. The antigens recognized by the expanded peripheral T cells, that is their antigen specificity, were not determined.

Notes on this clone: What it binds is unknown.

The assay was immunoSEQ multiplex PCR, and TCRdb's table has in-frame clones only and misses some. The sample records tens of thousands of clones, just under 90% being singletons. This sample comprised CD4+ or CD8+ T cells sorted from blood, obtained in a trial of the OX40 agonist ivuxolimab. This TCR was recovered from an adult with an advanced solid tumor such as melanoma, head and neck, liver or kidney cancer.

In nucleotides, the CDR3 is TGCGCCAGCAGTGAGTCCTACAATGAGCAGTTCTTC. Protein sequence: CASSESYNEQFF. The chain joins TRBV10-2 to TRBJ2-1; no clear D. Germline lookup yields CDR1 WSHSY and CDR2 SAAADI. This CDR3 has 12 residues. Trimming removed 0 bases from V and 3 bases from J, with 0 bases in between.